The present T cell receptor beta chain was sequenced within a study of identical twins. Study observations and caveats: Rather than following the same donors, the conclusions depended on cross-sectional statistical analysis.

Template switching supplied a universal primer site; unique molecular identifiers were carried on the cDNA. TCRdb reanalysed the 5' RACE reads using MiXCR and keeps one entry per CDR3 protein. The sample shows more than 1.5 million distinct CDR3 sequences, more than 30% of them seen only once. Germline lookup yields CDR1 DFQATT and CDR2 SNEGSKA (reference sequence). Trimming took off 4 bases at V and 11 bases at J, with 20 bases between the two ends. This CDR3 contains 13 residues. A remark on this clonotype: Its antigen is unidentified.

Sample: cord blood. This chain uses TRBV20-1 with TRBJ2-5; D not certain. This sequence originates from a newborn girl in good health. CDR3 sequence: CSANSPANNEQYF. The DNA for the CDR3 is TGCAGTGCTAATTCCCCCGCCAACAATGAGCAGTACTTC.